This TCR beta chain was profiled in a study of patients and donors after allogeneic stem cell transplantation. One entry per CDR3 protein results from TCRdb running MiXCR on the RT-PCR reads. The data show some 880,000 distinct CDR3 sequences, more than 15% seen once. This CDR3 has 13 residues. Trimming removed 0 bases from V and 4 bases from J, with 8 bases in between. Germline CDR1 and CDR2: SGHRS and YFSETQ. This receptor was taken from a human donor who was either an allogeneic HSCT recipient or a stem cell or donor lymphocyte infusion donor (not recorded which). It is not recorded whose cells these are; they may come from a transplant donor. The chain recombines TRBV5-1 with TRBJ2-7, with unresolved D. The material sequenced was blood, either unsorted or a sorted T cell fraction (not recorded which). This CDR3 is CASSLDIFYEQYF. Written as DNA, the CDR3 is TGCGCCAGCAGCTTGGACATTTTTTACGAGCAGTACTTC.